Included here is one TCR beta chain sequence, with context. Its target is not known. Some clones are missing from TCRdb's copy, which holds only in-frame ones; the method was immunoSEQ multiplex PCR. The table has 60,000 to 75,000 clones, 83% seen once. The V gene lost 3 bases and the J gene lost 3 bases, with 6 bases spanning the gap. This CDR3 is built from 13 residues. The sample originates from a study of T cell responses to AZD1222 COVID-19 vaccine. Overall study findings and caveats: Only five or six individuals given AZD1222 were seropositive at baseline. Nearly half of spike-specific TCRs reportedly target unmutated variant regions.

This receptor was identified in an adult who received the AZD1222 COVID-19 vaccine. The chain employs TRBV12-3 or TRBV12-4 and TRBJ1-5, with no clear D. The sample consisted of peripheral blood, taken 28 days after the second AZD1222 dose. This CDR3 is CASSFGLNQPQHF. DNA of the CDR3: TGTGCCAGCAGTTTTGGGCTCAATCAGCCCCAGCATTTT.